The 17 T cell receptor beta chains below come from one sample, sequenced in a study of blood T cell repertoires in COVID-19. The data were produced by immunoSEQ multiplex PCR, yet TCRdb's version contains in-frame clones alone and is incomplete. The sample has fewer than 200,000 clones, about 70% seen once. The sequencing input was peripheral blood. Receptor source: a woman between 45 and 65 years old with active or convalescent COVID-19.

CDR3 bases: TGTGCCAGCTGGGGGCCTGCCTATGGCTACACCTTC. Protein: CASWGPAYGYTF. The chain uses TRBV21-1 and TRBJ1-2; TRBD1, the table's D call, lacks a check against the DNA. TRBV21-1 counts as a pseudogene. This CDR3 contains 12 residues.

The J gene is TRBJ2-3, the V gene TRBV5-4, with D perhaps TRBD1 (5 bases). Trimming left V 0 bases short and J 2 bases short, with 10 bases between. Germline V gives CDR1 SGHNT, CDR2 YYREEE (reference sequence). The CDR3 length is 15 residues. CDR3 loop: CASSLERGFTDTQYF. CDR3 bases: TGTGCCAGCAGCTTGGAAAGGGGTTTCACAGATACGCAGTATTTT.

This rearrangement joins TRBV7-9 to TRBJ2-7, with TRBD2 matching over 7 bases. The CDR3 totals 15 residues. With V trimmed by 1 base and J by 4 bases, 7 bases remained unmatched. The germline V gene has CDR1 SEHNR and CDR2 FQNEAQ (reference sequence). CDR3 in amino acids: CASSLDGRRDYEQYF. The CDR3 coding sequence is TGTGCCAGCAGCTTAGACGGGAGGCGGGATTACGAGCAGTACTTC.

This chain connects TRBV11-3 to TRBJ2-1; 8 bases line up with TRBD2. The germline V gene encodes CDR1 SGHNT and CDR2 YENEEA. The CDR3 contains 13 residues. The ends lost 5 bases at V and 6 bases at J; junction bases unmatched: 3. The CDR3 reads CASSLGLANEQFF. The CDR3 bases are TGTGCCAGCAGCCTAGGACTAGCCAATGAGCAGTTCTTC.

This chain joins TRBV6-5 and TRBJ1-2; 7 positions match TRBD1. CDR1 is MNHEY and CDR2 is SVGAGI in the germline V gene. With V trimmed by 5 bases and J by 5 bases, 5 bases remained unmatched. This CDR3 spans 13 amino acids. CDR3 amino acids: CASSRDSRYGYTF. CDR3 coding DNA: TGTGCCAGCAGTCGGGACAGTAGATATGGCTACACCTTC.

This chain uses TRBV15 with TRBJ1-2; the D gene is possibly TRBD1 (6 bases). The germline gives CDR1 LNHNV, CDR2 YYDKDF (reference sequence). The CDR3 has 18 amino acids. V was trimmed by 0 bases and J by 0 bases, leaving 17 bases between them. In nucleotides, the CDR3 is TGTGCCACCAGCAGAGATCGAGGCAGGGGACTAGCTAACTATGGCTACACCTTC. Residues: CATSRDRGRGLANYGYTF.

The chain uses TRBV28 and TRBJ2-7, with D possibly being TRBD2 (6 bases). Germline V CDR1 and CDR2: MDHEN, SYDVKM. This CDR3 comprises 16 residues. V was cut by 1 base and J by 2 bases, with 15 bases left in between. CDR3 coding DNA: TGTGCCAGCAGTTTATTGGGGGGTGCGCTTACCTACGAGCAGTACTTC. It is translated as CASSLLGGALTYEQYF.

The chain recombines TRBV4-2 with TRBJ1-2; possibly TRBD1 for D (6 bases). Trimming left V 4 bases short and J 2 bases short, with 11 bases between. This CDR3 contains 14 residues. CDR1 is LGHNA, CDR2 YNFKEQ, per germline. CDR3 loop: CASSPWDNNYGYTF. CDR3 nucleotides: TGTGCCAGCAGCCCCTGGGACAACAACTATGGCTACACCTTC.

The V and J genes are TRBV7-9 and TRBJ2-1, with 12 positions matching TRBD2. The CDR3 spans 15 residues. Unmatched junction bases numbered 6, after V lost 4 bases and J lost 8 bases. Germline loops: CDR1 SEHNR, CDR2 FQNEAQ (reference sequence). The CDR3 DNA follows: TGTGCCAGCAGCTCACTAGCGGGAGGTATCGATGAGCAGTTCTTC. Its translation: CASSSLAGGIDEQFF.

This chain links TRBV19 with TRBJ2-2; D perhaps matches TRBD1 (5 bases). This CDR3 has 14 residues. The V gene's germline CDR1 is LNHDA and CDR2 SQIVND (reference sequence). V was cut by 7 bases and J by 1 base, with 10 bases left in between. The CDR3 DNA follows: TGTGCCAGTAAGAGGACACTGAACACCGGGGAGCTGTTTTTT. Protein: CASKRTLNTGELFF.

The chain combines TRBV6-5 with TRBJ1-3; D may be TRBD1 (6 bases). CDR3 length equals 13 residues. V was trimmed by 5 bases and J by 5 bases, leaving 10 bases between them. Per the germline V gene, CDR1 is MNHEY and CDR2 is SVGAGI. The CDR3 spells CASSHRERNTIYF. Written as DNA, the CDR3 is TGTGCCAGCAGTCACAGGGAGAGAAACACCATATATTTT.

The chain combines TRBV30 with TRBJ1-1; D may be TRBD1 (5 bases). The V gene's germline CDR1 is GTSNPN and CDR2 SVGIG (reference sequence). V was trimmed by 0 bases and J by 4 bases, leaving 18 bases between them. This CDR3 is 16 amino acids long. CDR3 residues: CAWSVPRAARVTEAFF. CDR3 DNA: TGTGCCTGGAGTGTCCCCAGGGCTGCTAGGGTCACTGAAGCTTTCTTT.

The chain uses TRBV7-2 and TRBJ2-1; a possible D gene is TRBD1 (5 bases). V lost 1 base and J lost 8, with 9 bases in between. CDR3 size: 13 residues. The germline V gene encodes CDR1 SGHTA and CDR2 FQGNSA. The DNA of the CDR3 is TGTGCCAGCAGCTTAGTACAGGTCCATGAGCAGTTCTTC. Protein product: CASSLVQVHEQFF.

This sequence joins TRBV2 and TRBJ2-2, with 8 bases matching TRBD2. CDR1 is SNHLY, CDR2 FYNNEI, per germline. The CDR3 totals 15 residues. V trimming: 3 bases; J trimming: 7 bases; junction bases outside the gene matches: 7. The CDR3 region is CASSDGPGGRGELFF. The CDR3 region has the DNA TGTGCCAGCAGTGATGGTCCGGGGGGGCGCGGGGAGCTGTTTTTT.

As to this clone: The same CDR3 also results from other DNA sequences found in this sample. V is TRBV28 and J is TRBJ2-2; D unclear. The V gene's germline CDR1 is MDHEN and CDR2 SYDVKM. V dropped 0 bases and J dropped 8 bases, with 4 bases sitting between them. The CDR3 consists of 12 residues. The CDR3, as DNA: TGTGCCAGCAGTTTATGGTCAGGGGAGCTGTTTTTT. Its protein product is CASSLWSGELFF.

This sequence joins TRBV7-2 and TRBJ1-2; maybe TRBD1 (6 bases). Germline V CDR1 and CDR2: SGHTA, FQGNSA. This CDR3 contains 13 residues. Trimming removed 5 bases at V and 7 bases at J, with 14 bases between. The CDR3 nucleotides are TGTGCCAGCAGCCTACAGGGTTATGGTGGCTACACCTTC. It encodes CASSLQGYGGYTF.

CDR3 residues: CASRETGGDSPLHF. DNA of the CDR3: TGTGCCAGCAGAGAGACAGGGGGCGATTCACCCCTCCACTTT. The gene calls are TRBV6-5 and TRBJ1-6; TRBD1 matches at 10 bases. CDR3 size: 14 residues. Trimming cost V 6 bases and J 8 bases; bases outside gene matches: 4. CDR1 is MNHEY and CDR2 is SVGAGI in the germline V gene.